This T cell receptor (beta chain) was captured by sequencing in a study of blood T cells in healthy people across ages. Study context: Template switching caught about one barcoded beta molecule for each two T cells.

Germline loops: CDR1 SGDLS, CDR2 YYNGEE. V lost 0 bases, J lost 0 bases, and 6 bases lay in between. The CDR3 is 14 amino acids. Each sample provided at least 5.5 micrograms of extracted total RNA. As regards this clonotype: Its antigen remains unidentified.

Then a second PCR, running roughly 7 to 11 cycles, was carried out with a sample-barcoded 5' primer and a J-beta primer mix. TCRdb re-analysed the 5' RACE reads in MiXCR, keeping a single row per CDR3 protein. The sample records roughly 1.9 million distinct CDR3 sequences, about two fifths being singletons. Points from the study as a whole: Diversity was estimated from one million T cells, and these estimates were considered underestimates.

The sequenced sample was blood. The TCR sequence derives from a human donor in good health. V and J are TRBV9 and TRBJ1-1; D is unclear. In nucleotides, the CDR3 is TGTGCCAGCAGCGTAGTCGGCTTGAACACTGAAGCTTTCTTT. Amino acids: CASSVVGLNTEAFF.